This T cell receptor beta chain was documented in a study of blood T cells in healthy people across ages. For the second PCR, which ran for roughly 7 to 11 cycles, a sample-barcoded 5' primer and a J-beta primer mix were used. Using its own MiXCR run on the 5' RACE reads, TCRdb lists one record per CDR3 protein. The table shows 1.5 million to 2 million distinct CDR3 sequences, with 28% occurring only once. The sample comprised blood. This clonotype was obtained from a woman aged 25 to 39 in good health.

The CDR3 DNA is TGTGCCAGCAGAGAGCGGGAGCCGGCAGATACGCAGTATTTT. Translating gives CASREREPADTQYF. This chain joins TRBV27 and TRBJ2-3; 8 bases are shared with TRBD2. The CDR3 covers 14 residues. V lost 6 bases to trimming and J lost 4 bases; unmatched junction nucleotides: 6. The germline V gene encodes CDR1 MNHEY and CDR2 SMNVEV (reference sequence).